Listed below are T cell receptor beta chains from one sample, sequenced in a study of cytomegalovirus exposure and HLA in healthy donors. The table came from immunoSEQ multiplex PCR; TCRdb's copy has only in-frame clones and leaves some out. The data hold under 50,000 clones, with roughly 64% observed a single time. The sample consisted of PBMCs. The receptors derive from a man aged 45-65 years in good health and CMV-seropositive. The CDR3 runs from the conserved cysteine through the conserved F or W. Each record gives: D gene, V gene, clone size, J gene, CDR3 DNA, CDR3 protein. D genes are given only for firm matches. Expanded clones are given a class, and other clones once, few, many or no size at all.

d_call: TRBD1; v_call: TRBV15; clone_size: once; j_call: TRBJ2-7; cdr3_nt: TGTGCCACCAGCAGATCGACAGGGGCTGACTACGAGCAGTACTTC; cdr3_aa: CATSRSTGADYEQYF
d_call: -; v_call: TRBV5-1; clone_size: -; j_call: TRBJ1-1; cdr3_nt: TGCGCCAGCAGCTTCGGGGGGACTGAAGCTTTCTTT; cdr3_aa: CASSFGGTEAFF
d_call: TRBD2; v_call: TRBV7-2; clone_size: -; j_call: TRBJ2-7; cdr3_nt: TGTGCCAGCAGCTTATCGGGGGGGTCCCTCTACGAGCAGTACTTC; cdr3_aa: CASSLSGGSLYEQYF
d_call: TRBD1; v_call: TRBV6-5; clone_size: few; j_call: TRBJ1-2; cdr3_nt: TGTGCCAGCAGAGGCGACAGGGCCTTCTATGGCTACACCTTC; cdr3_aa: CASRGDRAFYGYTF
d_call: TRBD1; v_call: TRBV11-3; clone_size: -; j_call: TRBJ2-2; cdr3_nt: TGTGCCAGCAGCTTAGGACAGGGGGGTGCCGGGGAGCTGTTTTTT; cdr3_aa: CASSLGQGGAGELFF
d_call: TRBD1; v_call: TRBV6-1; clone_size: -; j_call: TRBJ2-7; cdr3_nt: TGTGCCAGCAGTGAATATAGCGGACAGGGGTCCTACGAGCAGTACTTC; cdr3_aa: CASSEYSGQGSYEQYF
d_call: -; v_call: TRBV18; clone_size: few; j_call: TRBJ1-1; cdr3_nt: TGTGCCAGCTCACCTCAGGGATTAGGCACTGAAGCTTTCTTT; cdr3_aa: CASSPQGLGTEAFF
d_call: -; v_call: TRBV6-5; clone_size: few; j_call: TRBJ1-2; cdr3_nt: TGTGCCAGCACCCCGCGGGGACGGATCTATGGCTACACCTTC; cdr3_aa: CASTPRGRIYGYTF
d_call: -; v_call: TRBV9; clone_size: -; j_call: TRBJ2-7; cdr3_nt: TGTGCCAGCAGCGTAGGTGGGGGGACCCTCTACGAGCAGTACTTC; cdr3_aa: CASSVGGGTLYEQYF
d_call: -; v_call: TRBV7-2; clone_size: -; j_call: TRBJ2-3; cdr3_nt: TGTGCCAGCAGTTTATCACTTAGCACAGATACGCAGTATTTT; cdr3_aa: CASSLSLSTDTQYF
d_call: -; v_call: TRBV10-3; clone_size: -; j_call: TRBJ2-2; cdr3_nt: TGTGCCATCAGTGGGAAATCGTCAGGCGCATCGCCGAACACCGGGGAGCTGTTTTTT; cdr3_aa: CAISGKSSGASPNTGELFF
d_call: TRBD2; v_call: TRBV11-3; clone_size: -; j_call: TRBJ2-5; cdr3_nt: TGTGCCAGCAGCTTAGGGGCTAGCGGGCAAGAGACCCAGTACTTC; cdr3_aa: CASSLGASGQETQYF
d_call: -; v_call: TRBV10-3; clone_size: -; j_call: TRBJ2-2; cdr3_nt: TGTGCCATCAACCCGGGTTCGAACACCGGGGAGCTGTTTTTT; cdr3_aa: CAINPGSNTGELFF
d_call: TRBD1; v_call: TRBV6-6; clone_size: -; j_call: TRBJ1-2; cdr3_nt: TGTGCCAGCAGTTACTGGGACAGGGCGGGGGATGGCTACACCTTC; cdr3_aa: CASSYWDRAGDGYTF
d_call: -; v_call: TRBV28; clone_size: -; j_call: TRBJ1-1; cdr3_nt: TGTGCCAGCGGGGCGGTGAACACTGAAGCTTTCTTT; cdr3_aa: CASGAVNTEAFF
d_call: -; v_call: TRBV2; clone_size: -; j_call: TRBJ1-2; cdr3_nt: TGTGCCAGCAGACGTGACAAATTGTATGGCTACACCTTC; cdr3_aa: CASRRDKLYGYTF
d_call: -; v_call: TRBV27; clone_size: once; j_call: TRBJ2-5; cdr3_nt: TGTGCCAGCAGTCCGAACATGGAGGAGACCCAGTACTTC; cdr3_aa: CASSPNMEETQYF
d_call: -; v_call: TRBV11-2; clone_size: -; j_call: TRBJ2-5; cdr3_nt: TGTGCCAGCAGCCCCGGGGTAGCTGAGACCCAGTACTTC; cdr3_aa: CASSPGVAETQYF
d_call: -; v_call: TRBV6-1; clone_size: -; j_call: TRBJ2-7; cdr3_nt: TGTGCCAGCAGTTTCACAGGGAACGAGCAGTACTTC; cdr3_aa: CASSFTGNEQYF
d_call: -; v_call: TRBV19; clone_size: -; j_call: TRBJ1-4; cdr3_nt: TGTGCCAGTACCTTCAGTCCAACTAATGAAAAACTGTTTTTT; cdr3_aa: CASTFSPTNEKLFF